This T cell receptor beta chain was captured in a study of control samples from healthy donors and cancer patients. This clone was detected a few times. Germline V lookup: CDR1 SGHTA, CDR2 FQGNSA. CDR3 length equals 15 residues. V lost 5 bases, J lost 5 bases, and 19 bases lay in between. TCRdb keeps only in-frame clones here, not all; method: immunoSEQ multiplex PCR. The data hold over 100,000 clones, with about nine tenths observed a single time. The source of this sequence is a man aged 35 to 55 in good health. Sequenced: blood. The V call is TRBV7-2, the J call TRBJ2-7; D possibly corresponds to TRBD2 (5 bases). This CDR3 is CASSVGSGLPDEQYF. As DNA, the CDR3 is TGTGCCAGCAGCGTAGGGAGCGGACTTCCGGACGAGCAGTACTTC.